This TCR beta chain derives from a study of T-cell memory formation after mild COVID-19. Study background: TCR clusters largely stayed donor specific.

General observations from the study: In second-wave clones peaking day 37, SARS-CoV-2 specificity remained unconfirmed. Clones that contracted clustered mainly in CM and EM if CD4+ and in EMRA if CD8+.

The CDR3 has 13 residues. CDR1 and CDR2 from the germline V gene are SGHRS and YFSETQ. V was pared by 0 bases and J by 3 bases, with 5 bases between. This clonotype showed up just a few times. What it binds is unknown. TCRdb analysed the 5' RACE reads with MiXCR anew, one entry per CDR3 protein. The sample records a few hundred thousand distinct CDR3 sequences, 10% to 13% being singletons. The TCR comes from a man between 18 and 35 years old who had mild COVID-19 (a few samples of this study predate the infection). Cell type and time point are not known. Sequencing was carried out using PBMCs or a T cell subset sorted from them (not recorded which). V gene TRBV5-1 combines with J gene TRBJ2-3, with D unclear. CDR3 nucleotide sequence: TGCGCCAGCAGCTTGGGTTGGACAGATACGCAGTATTTT. Translation: CASSLGWTDTQYF.